The clone carrying this T cell receptor beta chain was counted at least ten times. TCRdb ran MiXCR on the 5' RACE reads and lists one entry per CDR3 protein. The data contain approximately 590,000 distinct CDR3 sequences, approximately 9.6% of them singletons. The CDR3 extends over 13 amino acids. The V gene end was trimmed by 7 bases and the J gene end by 4 bases; junction bases not matched to a gene: 8. CDR1 and CDR2 (germline): SQVTM, ANQGSEA. These data belong to a study of identical twins. These data were also filed under a second study, of yellow fever vaccine responses in identical twins.

This sequence joins TRBV29-1 and TRBJ2-7, with TRBD1 matching over 9 bases. The sequence was collected from a woman between 18 and 29 years old in good health. The sequenced material came from PBMCs. The CDR3 nucleotides read TGCAGCGCACCGGGACAGGGTCAATACGAGCAGTACTTC. Translating it yields CSAPGQGQYEQYF.